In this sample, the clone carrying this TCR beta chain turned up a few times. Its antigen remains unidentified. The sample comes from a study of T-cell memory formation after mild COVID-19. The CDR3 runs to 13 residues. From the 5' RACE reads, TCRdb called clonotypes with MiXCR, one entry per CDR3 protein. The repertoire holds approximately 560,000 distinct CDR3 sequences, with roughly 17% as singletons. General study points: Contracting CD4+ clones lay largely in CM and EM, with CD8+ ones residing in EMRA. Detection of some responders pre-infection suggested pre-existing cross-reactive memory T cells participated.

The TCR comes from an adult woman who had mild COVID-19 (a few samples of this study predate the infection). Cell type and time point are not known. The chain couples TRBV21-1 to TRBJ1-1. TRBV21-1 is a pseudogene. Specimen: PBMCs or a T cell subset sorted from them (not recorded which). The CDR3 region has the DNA TGTGCCAGCAGCAATACAACAGTCGCTGAAGCTTTCTTT. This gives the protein CASSNTTVAEAFF.